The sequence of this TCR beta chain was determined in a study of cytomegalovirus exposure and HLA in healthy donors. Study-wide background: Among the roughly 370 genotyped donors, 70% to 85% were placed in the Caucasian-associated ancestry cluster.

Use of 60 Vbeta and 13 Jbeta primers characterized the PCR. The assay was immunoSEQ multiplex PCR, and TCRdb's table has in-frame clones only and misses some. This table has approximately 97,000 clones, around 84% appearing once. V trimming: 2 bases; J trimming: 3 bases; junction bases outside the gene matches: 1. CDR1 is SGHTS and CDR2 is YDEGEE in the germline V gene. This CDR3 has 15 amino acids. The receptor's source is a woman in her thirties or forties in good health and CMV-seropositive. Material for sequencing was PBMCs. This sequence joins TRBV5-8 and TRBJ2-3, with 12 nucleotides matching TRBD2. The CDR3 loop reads CASSFLAGGTDTQYF. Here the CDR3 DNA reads TGTGCCAGCAGCTTTCTAGCGGGAGGGACAGATACGCAGTATTTT.